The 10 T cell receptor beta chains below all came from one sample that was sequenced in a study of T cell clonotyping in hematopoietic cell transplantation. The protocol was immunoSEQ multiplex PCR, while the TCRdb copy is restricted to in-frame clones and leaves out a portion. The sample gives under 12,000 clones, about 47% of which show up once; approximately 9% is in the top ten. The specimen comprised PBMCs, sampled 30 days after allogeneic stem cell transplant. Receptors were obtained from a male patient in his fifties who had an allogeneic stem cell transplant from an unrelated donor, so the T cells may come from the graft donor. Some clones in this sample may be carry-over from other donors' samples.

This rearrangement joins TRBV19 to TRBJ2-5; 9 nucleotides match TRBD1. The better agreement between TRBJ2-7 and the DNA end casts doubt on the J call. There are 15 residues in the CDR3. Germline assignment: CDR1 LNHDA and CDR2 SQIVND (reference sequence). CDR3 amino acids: CASSLRQGVAYEQYF. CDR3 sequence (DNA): TGTGCCAGTAGTCTCCGACAGGGGGTCGCCTACGAGCAGTACTTC.

The CDR3 here is CSVTGGSYGYTF. The CDR3 DNA sequence: TGCAGCGTGACTGGAGGTTCCTATGGCTACACCTTC. The V gene is TRBV29-1, the J gene TRBJ1-2; unclear D gene. The CDR3 contains 12 residues. The V and J ends lost 6 bases and 4 bases respectively, with 12 bases between them. Germline V gene data show CDR1 as SQVTM and CDR2 as ANQGSEA.

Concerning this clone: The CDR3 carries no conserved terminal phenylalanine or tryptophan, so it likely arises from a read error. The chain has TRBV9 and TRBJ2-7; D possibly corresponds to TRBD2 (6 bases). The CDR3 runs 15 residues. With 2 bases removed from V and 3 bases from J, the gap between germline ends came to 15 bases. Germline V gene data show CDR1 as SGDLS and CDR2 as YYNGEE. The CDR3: CASSVGGLELYEQYL. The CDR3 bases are TGTGCCAGCAGCGTTGGGGGACTTGAACTCTACGAGCAGTACCTC.

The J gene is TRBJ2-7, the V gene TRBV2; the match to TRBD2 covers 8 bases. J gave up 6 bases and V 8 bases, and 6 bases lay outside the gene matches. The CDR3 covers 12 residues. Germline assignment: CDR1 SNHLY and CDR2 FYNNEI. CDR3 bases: TGTGCCAGCGGAGCGGGAGAGGTCGAGCAGTACTTC. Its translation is CASGAGEVEQYF.

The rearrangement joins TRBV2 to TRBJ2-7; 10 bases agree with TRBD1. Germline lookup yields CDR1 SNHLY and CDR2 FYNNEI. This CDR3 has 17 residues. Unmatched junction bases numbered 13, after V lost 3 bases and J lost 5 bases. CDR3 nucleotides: TGTGCCAGCAGTGATTTTTCGTCGGGACAGGGGCTGAACGAGCAGTACTTC. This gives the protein CASSDFSSGQGLNEQYF.

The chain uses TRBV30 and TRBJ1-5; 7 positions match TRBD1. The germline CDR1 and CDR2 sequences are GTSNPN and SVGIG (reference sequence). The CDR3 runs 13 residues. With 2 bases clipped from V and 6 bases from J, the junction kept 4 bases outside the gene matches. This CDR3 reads CAWSPTGRQPQHF. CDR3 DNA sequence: TGTGCCTGGAGTCCGACAGGGCGTCAGCCCCAGCATTTT.

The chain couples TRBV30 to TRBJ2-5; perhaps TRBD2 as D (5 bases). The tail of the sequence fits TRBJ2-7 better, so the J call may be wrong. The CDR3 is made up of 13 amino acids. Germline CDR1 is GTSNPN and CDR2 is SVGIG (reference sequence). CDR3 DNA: TGTGCCTGGAATCCCGGGATATCCTACGAGCAGTACTTC. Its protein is CAWNPGISYEQYF.

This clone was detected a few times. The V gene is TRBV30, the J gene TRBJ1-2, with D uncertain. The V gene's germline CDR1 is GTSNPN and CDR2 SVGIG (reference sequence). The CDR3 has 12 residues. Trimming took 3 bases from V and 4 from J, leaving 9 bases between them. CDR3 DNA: TGTGCCTGGAGGGGGATTGTCTATGGCTACACCTTC. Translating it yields CAWRGIVYGYTF.

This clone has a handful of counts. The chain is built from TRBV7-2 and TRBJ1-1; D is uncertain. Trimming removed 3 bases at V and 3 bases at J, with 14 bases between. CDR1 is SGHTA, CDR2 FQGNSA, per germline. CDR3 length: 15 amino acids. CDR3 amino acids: CASSFETGSDTEAFF. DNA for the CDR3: TGTGCCAGCAGCTTTGAGACCGGTTCGGACACTGAAGCTTTCTTT.

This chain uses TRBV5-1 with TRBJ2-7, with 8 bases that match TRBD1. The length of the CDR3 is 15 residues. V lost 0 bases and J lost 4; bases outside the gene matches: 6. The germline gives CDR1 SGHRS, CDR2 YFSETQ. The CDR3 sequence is CASSLVGQGAYEQYF. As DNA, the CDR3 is TGCGCCAGCAGCTTGGTAGGGCAGGGGGCTTACGAGCAGTACTTC. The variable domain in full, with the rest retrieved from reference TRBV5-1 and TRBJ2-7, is KAGVTQTPRYLIKTRGQQVTLSCSPISGHRSVSWYQQTPGQGLQFLFEYFSETQRNKGNFPGRFSGRQFSNSRSEMNVSTLELGDSALYLCASSLVGQGAYEQYFGPGTRLTVT.